This TCR beta chain was observed in a study of T-cell reconstitution after alpha-beta-depleted transplantation in children. This clonotype was observed many times. V lost 6 bases and J 4 bases, leaving 21 bases between the germline ends. CDR1 is DFQATT, CDR2 SNEGSKA, per germline (reference sequence). This CDR3 contains 15 residues. Unique molecular identifiers tagged the TCRbeta library. TCRdb redid the calling of the PCR reads with MiXCR, one entry per CDR3 protein. The sample lists 350,000 to 400,000 distinct CDR3 sequences, less than 15% occurring once. The TCR comes from a human donor who donated a stem cell graft to a child with Fanconi anemia. V is TRBV20-1 and J is TRBJ1-2; D perhaps matches TRBD1 (5 bases). Specimen: PBMCs, collected from the stem cell graft. DNA of the CDR3: TGCAGTGCCGAAACCTACCTCAGGGATGTCTATGGCTACACCTTC. Translation: CSAETYLRDVYGYTF.